This T cell receptor (beta chain) is from a study of blood T cell repertoires in COVID-19. This table comes from immunoSEQ multiplex PCR, and its TCRdb copy is limited to in-frame clones, with some not included. Of hundreds of thousands of clones listed, around 89% were seen once; the top ten hold 8% to 10%. Germline V gene data show CDR1 as MNHEY and CDR2 as SVGAGI. This CDR3 comprises 12 residues. The V gene end was trimmed by 6 bases and the J gene end by 8 bases; junction bases not matched to a gene: 6. The TCR comes from a man in his forties who had recovered from COVID-19. The rearrangement links TRBV6-5 to TRBJ1-1; 7 bases are a match to TRBD1. The sequenced material came from PBMCs or T cells enriched from blood (not recorded which). The CDR3 loop reads CASRGTAKEAFF. The CDR3 nucleotides read TGTGCCAGCAGGGGGACAGCGAAGGAAGCTTTCTTT.